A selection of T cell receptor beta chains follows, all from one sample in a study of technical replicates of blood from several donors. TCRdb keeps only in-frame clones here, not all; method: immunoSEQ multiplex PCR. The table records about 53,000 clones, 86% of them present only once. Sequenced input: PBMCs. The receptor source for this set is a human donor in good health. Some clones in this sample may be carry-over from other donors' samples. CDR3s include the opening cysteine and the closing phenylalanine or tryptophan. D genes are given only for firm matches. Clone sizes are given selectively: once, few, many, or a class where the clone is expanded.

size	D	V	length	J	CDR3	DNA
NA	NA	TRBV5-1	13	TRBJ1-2	CASSLAPDYGYTF	TGCGCCAGCAGCTTGGCGCCGGACTATGGCTACACCTTC
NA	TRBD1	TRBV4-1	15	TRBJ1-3	CASSQGQGGGNTIYF	TGCGCCAGCAGCCAGGGACAGGGTGGTGGAAACACCATATATTTT
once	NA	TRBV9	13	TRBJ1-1	CASSVLGGTEAFF	TGTGCCAGCAGCGTACTGGGAGGGACTGAAGCTTTCTTT
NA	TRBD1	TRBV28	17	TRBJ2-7	CASSPGTGRGLPYEQYF	TGTGCCAGCAGTCCAGGGACAGGCCGAGGCCTACCCTACGAGCAGTACTTC
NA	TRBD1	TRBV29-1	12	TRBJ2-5	CSVEQGTGVQYF	TGCAGCGTTGAACAGGGGACAGGGGTGCAGTACTTC
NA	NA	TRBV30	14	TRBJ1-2	CAWSRGGSNYGYTF	TGTGCCTGGAGCCGGGGGGGATCCAACTATGGCTACACCTTC
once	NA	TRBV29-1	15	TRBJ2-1	CSGWGELSSYNEQFF	TGCAGTGGCTGGGGGGAGCTTAGCTCCTACAATGAGCAGTTCTTC
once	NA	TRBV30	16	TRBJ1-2	CAWTPLASGTNYGYTF	TGTGCCTGGACCCCTTTGGCTTCGGGGACTAACTATGGCTACACCTTC
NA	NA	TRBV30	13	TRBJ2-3	CAWDREQTDTQYF	TGTGCCTGGGACCGGGAACAAACAGATACGCAGTATTTT
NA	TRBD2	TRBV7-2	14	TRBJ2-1	CASSLGTSGSEQFF	TGTGCCAGCAGCTTAGGGACTAGCGGGAGTGAGCAGTTCTTC
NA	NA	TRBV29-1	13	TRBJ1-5	CSVVVTPNQPQHF	TGCAGCGTTGTAGTCACCCCCAATCAGCCCCAGCATTTT
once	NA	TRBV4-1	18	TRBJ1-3	CASSQAPPQGSSGNTIYF	TGCGCCAGCAGCCAAGCTCCCCCACAGGGTAGCTCTGGAAACACCATATATTTT
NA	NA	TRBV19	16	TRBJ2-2	CASSPGGRINTGELFF	TGTGCCAGTAGTCCCGGAGGGAGAATTAACACCGGGGAGCTGTTTTTT
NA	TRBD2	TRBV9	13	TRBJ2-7	CASSAWEGTEQYF	TGTGCCAGCAGCGCGTGGGAGGGGACCGAGCAGTACTTC
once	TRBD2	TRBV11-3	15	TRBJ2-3	CASSEGLAGTDTQYF	TGTGCCAGCAGCGAGGGACTAGCGGGCACAGATACGCAGTATTTT
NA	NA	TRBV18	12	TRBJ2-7	CASSPQGDEQYF	TGTGCCAGCTCACCTCAGGGTGACGAGCAGTACTTC
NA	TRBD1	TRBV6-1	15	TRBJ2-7	CASSDTGTGVNEQYF	TGTGCCAGCAGTGACACCGGGACAGGGGTTAACGAGCAGTACTTC
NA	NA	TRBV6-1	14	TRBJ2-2	CASSKTGSTGELFF	TGTGCCAGCAGTAAAACAGGGTCCACCGGGGAGCTGTTTTTT